This T cell receptor (beta chain) is drawn from a study of shared clonotypes between healthy human individuals. Study findings and constraints: Non-shared clonotypes had lower generation probabilities than those shared by all four donors.

The CDR3 is 14 residues long. Trimming removed 3 bases from V and 6 bases from J, with 13 bases in between. Germline CDR1 is SGHRS and CDR2 is YFSETQ. On this clone itself: Its target is unknown.

In the CD4+ fraction, cells were divided into CD45RA+ naive and CD45RA-negative memory subsets. The assay was carried out at the deep level. In the original workflow: ImmunoSEQ supplied junction-only sequences lacking quality scores, so filtering was different. Using immunoSEQ multiplex PCR, the repertoire was profiled, and TCRdb retains in-frame clones only, with some absent. Clone size and the V and J calls come from that table; the DNA yielded D and trimming. Among approximately 2.1 million clones listed, approximately 95% were seen once. V and J are TRBV5-1 and TRBJ2-1; D remains ambiguous. The source is a man aged 18 to 30 in good health. Some clones in this sample may be carry-over from other donors' samples. The sequenced material came from naive CD4+ T cells from PBMCs. Noted subset: CD45RA+ positively selected. Here the CDR3 DNA reads TGCGCCAGCAGCTCGCTTTACTTAGGCAATGAGCAGTTCTTC. Its translation: CASSSLYLGNEQFF.